This is a list of T cell receptor beta chains from one sample in a study of blood T cell repertoires in COVID-19. TCRdb keeps only in-frame clones here, not all; method: immunoSEQ multiplex PCR. Of some 400,000 clones in the sample, approximately 90% were seen once. The source material was PBMCs or T cells enriched from blood (not recorded which). The receptor set was obtained from a woman aged 35 to 49 who had been exposed to COVID-19. The CDR3 runs from the conserved cysteine through the conserved F or W.

TRBJ2-1,TRBV2,CASNPDYNEQFF
TRBJ2-3,TRBV27,CASSFIPPDTQYF
TRBJ1-2,TRBV7-8,CASSSGGPYGYTF
TRBJ2-7,TRBV6-5,CASSSFGGEQYF
TRBJ1-1,TRBV12-3/TRBV12-4,CASSLNAGTEAFF
TRBJ1-1,TRBV5-1,CASSPPGTRNTEAFF
TRBJ1-6,TRBV10-2,CASSDRQGGNSPLHF
TRBJ2-1,TRBV5-1,CASSGRLADNEQFF
TRBJ1-1,TRBV5-1,CASRDPEAGGTEAFF
TRBJ1-4,TRBV30,CAWGRGWDEKLFF
TRBJ2-7,TRBV27,CATNGRASGSSDEQYF
TRBJ1-2,TRBV6-5,CASSLQTNYGYTF
TRBJ2-2,TRBV18,CASSPLGTGNTGELFF
TRBJ1-5,TRBV10-1,CASSPGQGAFNQPQHF
TRBJ1-1,TRBV30,CAWSARYTEAFF
TRBJ2-4,TRBV19,CASSGVTGGLAKNIQYF
TRBJ2-5,TRBV30,CAWSVGGRTQYF
TRBJ2-5,TRBV7-7,CASSLLGGEVGETQYF
TRBJ2-1,TRBV19,CATQEGSGTYNEQFF
TRBJ2-5,TRBV19,CASSTGQQETQYF
TRBJ2-7,TRBV9,CASSVTSGSYEQYF
TRBJ1-1,TRBV5-4,CASSLGLLTEAFF
TRBJ1-2,TRBV23-1,CASSRSQLDEIRPLHGYTF
TRBJ2-3,TRBV18,CASSPSMTGSTDTQYF
TRBJ2-7,TRBV5-1,CASSGAGDPYEQYF
TRBJ2-7,TRBV10-3,CAISAGLGISYEQYF
TRBJ1-1,TRBV5-4,CASSPPENRGRASNTEAFF
TRBJ1-2,TRBV7-9,CASSLGTAHYGYTF
TRBJ2-7,TRBV4-1,CASSQSGGTGRNEQYF
TRBJ1-1,TRBV4-3,CASSQDIRQGYTEAFF
TRBJ1-2,TRBV29-1,CSVEDSRTGAYGYTF
TRBJ2-1,TRBV5-4,CASSPRSGSSSGEQFF
TRBJ1-1,TRBV7-9,CASSQTVNTEAFF
TRBJ2-7,TRBV6-2/TRBV6-3,CASSRDFYEQYF
TRBJ1-2,TRBV7-3,CASSSNPGQNYGYTF